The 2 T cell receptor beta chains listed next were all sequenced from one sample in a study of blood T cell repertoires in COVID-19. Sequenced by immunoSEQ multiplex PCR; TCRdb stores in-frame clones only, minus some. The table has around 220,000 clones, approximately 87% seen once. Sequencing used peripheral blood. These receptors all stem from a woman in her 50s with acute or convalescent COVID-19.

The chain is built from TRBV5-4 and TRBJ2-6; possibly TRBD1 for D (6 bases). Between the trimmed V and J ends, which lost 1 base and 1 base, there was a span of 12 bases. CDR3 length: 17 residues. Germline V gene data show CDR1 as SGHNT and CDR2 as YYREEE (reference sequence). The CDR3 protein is CASSLYGGGSGANVLTF. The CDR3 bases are TGTGCCAGCAGCTTGTATGGGGGCGGGTCTGGGGCCAACGTCCTGACTTTC.

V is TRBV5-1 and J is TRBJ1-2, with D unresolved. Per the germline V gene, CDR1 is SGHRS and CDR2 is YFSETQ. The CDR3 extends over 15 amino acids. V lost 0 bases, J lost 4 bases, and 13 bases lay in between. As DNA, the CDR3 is TGCGCCAGCAGCTTGGAACTACGACTGGGCTATGGCTACACCTTC. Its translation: CASSLELRLGYGYTF.